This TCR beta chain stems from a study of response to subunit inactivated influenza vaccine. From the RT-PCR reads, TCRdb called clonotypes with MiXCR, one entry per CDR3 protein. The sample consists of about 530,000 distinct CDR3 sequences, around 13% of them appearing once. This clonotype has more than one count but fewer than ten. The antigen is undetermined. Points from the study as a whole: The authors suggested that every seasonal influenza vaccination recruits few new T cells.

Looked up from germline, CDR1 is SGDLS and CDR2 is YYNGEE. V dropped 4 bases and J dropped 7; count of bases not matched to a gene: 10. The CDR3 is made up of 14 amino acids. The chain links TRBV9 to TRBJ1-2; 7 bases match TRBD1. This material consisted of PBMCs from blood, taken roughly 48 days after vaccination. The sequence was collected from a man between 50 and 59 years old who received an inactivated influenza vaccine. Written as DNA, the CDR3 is TGTGCCAGCAGCACAACGACAGGGTTGGTTGGCTACACCTTC. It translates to CASSTTTGLVGYTF.